The clone carrying this T cell receptor beta chain was detected many times. The data are from a study of T cells in Graves' hyperthyroidism and ophthalmopathy. V was shortened by 6 bases and J by 3 bases, with 15 bases between the two germline ends. The CDR3 runs 13 residues. In germline, CDR1 is DFQATT, CDR2 SNEGSKA (reference sequence). TCR beta CDR3 sequences were amplified from RNA transcripts. Researchers ran a first-round RT-PCR on the TCR CDR3 using the HTBI primer set. TCRdb re-analysed the multiplex PCR reads in MiXCR, keeping a single row per CDR3 protein. The table has around 500,000 distinct CDR3 sequences, approximately 15% seen once; the top ten hold roughly 17%.

The receptor comes from a woman aged 18-29 years with Graves' hyperthyroidism. Source material: blood. The rearrangement links TRBV20-1 to TRBJ2-7; D is tentatively TRBD1 or TRBD2 (5 bases each). The CDR3 DNA reads TGCAGTGCGAAGGGGACGGCGAGCTACGAGCAGTACTTC. Translated, it gives CSAKGTASYEQYF.